These T cell receptor beta chains were read from a single sample in a study of human T cells and chemical hapten exposure. TCRdb re-derived calls from the RACE reads in MiXCR, one entry per CDR3 protein. Of tens of thousands of distinct CDR3 sequences listed, around 9% are singletons. Specimen: whole blood. Receptors originate from a female donor in good health. Some clones in this sample may be carry-over from other donors' samples. The CDR3 runs from the conserved cysteine through the conserved F or W. D genes are given only for firm matches. Size is stated for part of the rows, as once, few or many counts, or as a class when the clone is expanded.

TRBD2	TRBV6-2/TRBV6-3	TRBJ2-7	NA	CAIQLAGDGEQYF	TGTGCCATCCAACTAGCGGGAGACGGTGAGCAGTACTTC
NA	TRBV23-1	TRBJ1-5	NA	CASSRDTLWISNQPQHF	TGCGCCAGCAGCCGGGACACACTCTGGATTAGCAATCAGCCCCAGCATTTT
TRBD1	TRBV20-1	TRBJ2-3	few	CSATLQGAIDTQYF	TGCAGTGCTACATTACAGGGGGCTATAGATACGCAGTATTTT
NA	TRBV7-7	TRBJ2-5	NA	CASSLEGGPRQETQYF	TGTGCTAGCAGCTTAGAAGGGGGTCCGCGCCAGGAGACCCAGTACTTC
TRBD1	TRBV27	TRBJ2-3	few	CASRPYNAGQGGATQYF	TGTGCCAGCCGCCCGTACAACGCGGGACAGGGGGGTGCTACGCAGTATTTT
NA	TRBV29-1	TRBJ2-4	few	CSVRDARGADIQYF	TGCAGCGTTCGGGACGCCCGAGGTGCGGACATTCAGTACTTC
NA	TRBV6-2/TRBV6-3	TRBJ2-1	NA	CASGWDFYNEQFF	TGTGCCAGCGGGTGGGACTTCTACAATGAGCAGTTCTTC
NA	TRBV2	TRBJ1-5	few	CASNSGLNQPQHF	TGTGCCAGCAACTCGGGCTTAAATCAGCCCCAGCATTTT
TRBD1	TRBV3-1	TRBJ1-2	NA	CASSQGLPGQGIYGYTF	TGTGCCAGCAGCCAAGGTTTACCGGGACAGGGTATTTATGGCTACACCTTC
NA	TRBV7-9	TRBJ2-3	few	CASSLGGAFGTQYF	TGTGCCAGCAGCTTAGGAGGGGCCTTTGGTACGCAGTATTTT
NA	TRBV5-1	TRBJ2-1	many	CASSLSPAESGDNEQFF	TGCGCCAGCAGCTTGAGCCCAGCGGAATCAGGAGACAATGAGCAGTTCTTC
NA	TRBV28	TRBJ2-2	NA	CASRQTNTGELFF	TGTGCCAGCAGACAGACGAACACCGGGGAGCTGTTTTTT
NA	TRBV12-3/TRBV12-4	TRBJ1-1	NA	CASSYEGMNTEAFF	TGTGCCAGCAGTTACGAGGGCATGAACACTGAAGCTTTCTTT
TRBD1	TRBV12-3/TRBV12-4	TRBJ2-5	many	CASSLGQNQETQYF	TGTGCCAGCAGTTTGGGACAGAACCAAGAGACCCAGTACTTC
NA	TRBV5-1	TRBJ2-7	many	CASSPQPLQGEQYF	TGCGCCAGCAGCCCACAGCCCCTCCAGGGCGAGCAGTACTTC